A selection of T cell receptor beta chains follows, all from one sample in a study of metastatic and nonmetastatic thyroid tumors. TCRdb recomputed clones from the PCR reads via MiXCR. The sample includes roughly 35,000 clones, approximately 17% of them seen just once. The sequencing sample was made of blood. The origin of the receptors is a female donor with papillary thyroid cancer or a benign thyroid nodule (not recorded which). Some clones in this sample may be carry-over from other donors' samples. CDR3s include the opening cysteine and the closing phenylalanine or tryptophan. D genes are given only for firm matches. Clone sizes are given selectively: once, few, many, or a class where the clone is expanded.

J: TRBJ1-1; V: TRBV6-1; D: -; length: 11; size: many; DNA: TGTGCCAGCAGTGCTAACACTGAAGCTTTCTTT; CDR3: CASSANTEAFF
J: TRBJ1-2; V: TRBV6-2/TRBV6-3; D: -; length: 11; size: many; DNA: TGTGCCAGCAGTAACATGGGAGGCTACACCTTC; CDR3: CASSNMGGYTF
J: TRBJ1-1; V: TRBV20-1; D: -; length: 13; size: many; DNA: TGCAGTGCACCGACAGGTTTGAACACTGAAGCTTTCTTT; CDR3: CSAPTGLNTEAFF
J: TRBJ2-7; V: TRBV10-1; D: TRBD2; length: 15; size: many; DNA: TGCGCCAGCAGTGAGTCGCGGAAGGGACTACTCGAGCAGTACTTC; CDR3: CASSESRKGLLEQYF
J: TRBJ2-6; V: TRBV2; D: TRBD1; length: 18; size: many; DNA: TGTGCCAGCAACCTTAGGACAGGGGGCGCGGCCGGGGCCAACGTCCTGACTTTC; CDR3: CASNLRTGGAAGANVLTF
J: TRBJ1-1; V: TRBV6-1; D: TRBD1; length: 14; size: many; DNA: TGTGCCAGCCTGCCTTGGACAGGGGCTACTGAAGCTTTCTTT; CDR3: CASLPWTGATEAFF
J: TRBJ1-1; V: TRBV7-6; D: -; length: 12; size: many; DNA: TGTGCCAGCAGCCCCGCGACAGGACGAGCTTTCTTT; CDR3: CASSPATGRAFF
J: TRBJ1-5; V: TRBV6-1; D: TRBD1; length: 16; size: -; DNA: TGTGCCAGCAGTCACACCGGACAGGGGGGAGGTCAGCCCCAGCATTTT; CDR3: CASSHTGQGGGQPQHF
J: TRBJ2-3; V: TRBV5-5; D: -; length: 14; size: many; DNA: TGTGCCAGCAGCTTACGGACAGGCACAGATACGCAGTATTTT; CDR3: CASSLRTGTDTQYF
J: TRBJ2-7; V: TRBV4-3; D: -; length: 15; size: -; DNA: TGCGCCAGCAGCCAAGTCTGGGGCCCGCTCTACGAGCAGTACTTC; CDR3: CASSQVWGPLYEQYF
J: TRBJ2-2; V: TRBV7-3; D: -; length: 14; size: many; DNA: TGTGCCAGCAGCCCAGGTCCTAACACCGGGGAGCTGTTTTTT; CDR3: CASSPGPNTGELFF
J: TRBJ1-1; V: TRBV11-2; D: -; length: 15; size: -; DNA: TGTGCCAGCAGCTTAACAACAGGGACACAAATTGAAGCTTTCTTT; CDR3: CASSLTTGTQIEAFF
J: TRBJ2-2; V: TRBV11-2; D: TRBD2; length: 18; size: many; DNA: TGTGCCAGCAGCTTGGACCTTACTAGCGGGAGAGTGGCCGGGGAGCTGTTTTTT; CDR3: CASSLDLTSGRVAGELFF
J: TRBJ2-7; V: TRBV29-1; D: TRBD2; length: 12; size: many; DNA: TGCAGCGTTATAACTAGCGGGAGCGAGCAGTACTTC; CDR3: CSVITSGSEQYF
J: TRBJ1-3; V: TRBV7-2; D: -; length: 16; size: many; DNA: TGTGCCAGCAGCCTTAGCTACTCAGAGGCTGGAAACACCATATATTTT; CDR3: CASSLSYSEAGNTIYF
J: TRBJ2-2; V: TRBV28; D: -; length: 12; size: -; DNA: TGTGCCATCGGCATGAACACCGGGGAGCTGTTTTTT; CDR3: CAIGMNTGELFF
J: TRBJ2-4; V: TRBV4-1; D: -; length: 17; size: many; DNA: TGCGCCAGCAGCCAAGCCTTCGCCGGGGTAGCCAAAAACATTCAGTACTTC; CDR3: CASSQAFAGVAKNIQYF
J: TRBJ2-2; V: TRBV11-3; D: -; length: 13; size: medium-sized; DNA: TGTGCCAGCAGCTTAGCCGCTAGCGGGGAGCTGTTTTTT; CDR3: CASSLAASGELFF
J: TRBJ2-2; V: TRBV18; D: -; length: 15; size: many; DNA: TGTGCCAGCTCACTACTAGCTACGAACACCGGGGAGCTGTTTTTT; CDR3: CASSLLATNTGELFF
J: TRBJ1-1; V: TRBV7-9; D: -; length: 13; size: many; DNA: TGTGCCAGCAGCTTAGTGTCGGACACTGAAGCTTTCTTT; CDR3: CASSLVSDTEAFF
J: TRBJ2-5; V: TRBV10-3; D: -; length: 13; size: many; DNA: TGTGCCATCAGTGAGGAGGGCGTGGAGACCCAGTACTTC; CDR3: CAISEEGVETQYF
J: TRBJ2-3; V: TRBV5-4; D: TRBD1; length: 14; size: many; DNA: TGTGCCAGCAGCACTGGGACAGTGACAGATACGCAGTATTTT; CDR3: CASSTGTVTDTQYF
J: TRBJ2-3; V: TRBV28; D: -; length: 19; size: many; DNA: TGTGCCAGCAGTTTGCCCGCCCTGGCAGCACCTTTATCCACAGATACGCAGTATTTT; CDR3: CASSLPALAAPLSTDTQYF
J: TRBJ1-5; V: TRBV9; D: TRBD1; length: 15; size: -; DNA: TGTGCCAGCAGCGATGGGACAGGTCGAAATCAGCCCCAGCATTTT; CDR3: CASSDGTGRNQPQHF
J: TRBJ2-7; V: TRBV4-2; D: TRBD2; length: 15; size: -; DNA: TGTGCCAGCAGCCAAGATCCGGGAGGGCCGAACGAGCAGTACTTC; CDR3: CASSQDPGGPNEQYF
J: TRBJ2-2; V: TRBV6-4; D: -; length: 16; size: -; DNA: TGTGCCAGCAGTGACTCGTGGCCGGGAGACACCGTGGAGCTGTTTTTT; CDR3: CASSDSWPGDTVELFF
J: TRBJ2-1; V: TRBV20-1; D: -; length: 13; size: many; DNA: TGCAGTGCTAGCTCGGACTCTCCCAATGAGCAGTTCTTC; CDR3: CSASSDSPNEQFF
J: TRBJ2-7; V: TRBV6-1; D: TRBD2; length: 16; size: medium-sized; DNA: TGTGCCAGCAGTGCTCGGACTAGCGGGAGAGGTGGCGAGCAGTACTTC; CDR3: CASSARTSGRGGEQYF
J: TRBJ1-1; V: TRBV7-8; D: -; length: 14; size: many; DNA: TGTGCCAGCCGCCTAACAGGGATCAGCACTGAAGCTTTCTTT; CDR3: CASRLTGISTEAFF
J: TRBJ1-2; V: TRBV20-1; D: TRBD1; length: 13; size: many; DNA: TGCAGTGCTTTCGACAGGGGGAACTATGGCTACACCTTC; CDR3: CSAFDRGNYGYTF
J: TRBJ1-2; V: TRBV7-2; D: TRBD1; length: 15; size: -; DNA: TGTGCCAGCAGCGGACGACAGGGATCTAACTATGGCTACACCTTC; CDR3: CASSGRQGSNYGYTF
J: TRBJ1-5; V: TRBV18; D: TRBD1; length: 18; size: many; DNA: TGTGCCAGCTCACCACCCCGGACAGGGTCGACCAGCAATCAGCCCCAGCATTTT; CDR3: CASSPPRTGSTSNQPQHF
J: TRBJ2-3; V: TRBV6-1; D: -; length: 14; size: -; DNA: TGTGCCAGCAGTGAAATCGCCGGGTCAGATACGCAGTATTTT; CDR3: CASSEIAGSDTQYF
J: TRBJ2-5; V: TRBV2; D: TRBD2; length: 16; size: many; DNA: TGTGCCAGCAGGGGAGGACTAGCGGGAACGGGAGAGACCCAGTACTTC; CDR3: CASRGGLAGTGETQYF
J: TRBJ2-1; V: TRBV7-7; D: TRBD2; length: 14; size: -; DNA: TGTGCTAGCAGTAGTAGCGGGGGGAACAATGAGCAGTTCTTC; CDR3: CASSSSGGNNEQFF
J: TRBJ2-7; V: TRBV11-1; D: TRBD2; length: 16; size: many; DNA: TGTGCCAGCAGCTTAAGAAGCGGGAGGGCCTTCGACGAGCAGTACTTC; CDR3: CASSLRSGRAFDEQYF
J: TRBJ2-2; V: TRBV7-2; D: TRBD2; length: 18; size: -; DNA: TGTGCCAGCAGCTTAGCCACATGGACTAGCGGGAACACCGGGGAGCTGTTTTTT; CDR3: CASSLATWTSGNTGELFF